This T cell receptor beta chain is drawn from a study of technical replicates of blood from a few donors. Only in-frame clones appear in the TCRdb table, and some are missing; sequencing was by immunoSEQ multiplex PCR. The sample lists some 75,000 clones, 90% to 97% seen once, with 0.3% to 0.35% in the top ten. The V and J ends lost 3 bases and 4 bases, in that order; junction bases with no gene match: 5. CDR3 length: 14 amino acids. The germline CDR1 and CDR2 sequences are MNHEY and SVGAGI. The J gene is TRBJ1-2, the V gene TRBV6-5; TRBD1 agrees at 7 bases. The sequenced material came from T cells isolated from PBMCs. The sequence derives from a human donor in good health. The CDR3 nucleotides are TGTGCCAGCAGTTATTATACAGGGGCCTATGGCTACACCTTC. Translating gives CASSYYTGAYGYTF.